This T cell receptor (beta chain) is drawn from a study of T cell repertoires in cytomegalovirus infection. There are 13 residues in the CDR3. Trimming left V 4 bases short and J 9 bases short, with 14 bases between. MiXCR, run by TCRdb on the reads, gives a single entry per CDR3 protein. The data contain more than 150,000 distinct CDR3 sequences, around 22% of them seen just once; the ten biggest clones take up approximately 9.9%. This clonotype originated in a human donor in good health (CMV status not recorded). Some clones in this sample may be carry-over from other donors' samples. This sequence joins TRBV12-3 or TRBV12-4 and TRBJ2-3; D call uncertain. The sample consisted of PBMCs. The CDR3 loop reads CASSSTPFGTQYF. The CDR3 coding sequence is TGTGCCAGCAGTTCGACCCCTTTTGGAACGCAGTATTTT.